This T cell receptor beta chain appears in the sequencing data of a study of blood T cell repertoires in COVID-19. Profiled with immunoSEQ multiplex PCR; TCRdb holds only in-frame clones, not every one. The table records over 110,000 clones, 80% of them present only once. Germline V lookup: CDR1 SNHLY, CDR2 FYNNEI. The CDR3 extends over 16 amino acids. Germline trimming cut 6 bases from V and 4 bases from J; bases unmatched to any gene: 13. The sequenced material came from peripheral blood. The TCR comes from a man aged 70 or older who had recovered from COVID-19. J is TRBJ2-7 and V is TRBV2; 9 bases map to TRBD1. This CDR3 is CASRVNPGQGFYEQYF. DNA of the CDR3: TGTGCCAGCAGGGTCAATCCGGGACAGGGATTTTACGAGCAGTACTTC.